Presented here are 19 T cell receptor beta chains from one specimen sequenced in a study of lymphopenia after photon versus proton radiotherapy. Libraries were prepared by immunoSEQ multiplex PCR; TCRdb keeps only in-frame clonotypes and omits some of them. Here the sample spans about 24,000 clones, around 84% being singletons. Sample: peripheral blood, taken from a patient treated with photon-based radiotherapy. The source of these receptors is a man between 40 and 49 years old with gastric cancer.

The chain is built from TRBV5-4 and TRBJ1-2; perhaps TRBD1 as D (5 bases). Germline CDR1 is SGHNT and CDR2 is YYREEE (reference sequence). CDR3 length equals 15 residues. V gave up 4 bases and J gave up 1 base, with 14 bases separating them. CDR3 coding DNA: TGTGCCAGCAGCCTTGACAGAGGCCTTAACTATGGCTACACCTTC. Translated, it gives CASSLDRGLNYGYTF.

This clone was observed a handful of times. The V and J genes are TRBV21-1 and TRBJ1-5; the listed D gene, TRBD1, was not tested against the DNA. TRBV21-1 is reported as a pseudogene. This CDR3 has 15 residues. The CDR3 bases are TGTGCCAGCAGCAAAGCACCAGGGGGCGGTCAGCCCCAGCATTTT. The encoded protein is CASSKAPGGGQPQHF.

V usage is TRBV5-1 and J usage is TRBJ1-1; D call uncertain. This CDR3 contains 13 residues. V was clipped by 5 bases and J by 1 base, with 9 bases between them. Looked up from germline, CDR1 is SGHRS and CDR2 is YFSETQ. CDR3 sequence: CASRFSENTEAFF. The CDR3 DNA reads as TGCGCCAGCAGGTTTTCGGAGAACACTGAAGCTTTCTTT.

This chain joins TRBV6-6 and TRBJ2-7; TRBD2 matches at 7 bases. The germline V gene encodes CDR1 MNHNY and CDR2 SVGAGI (reference sequence). The CDR3 is made up of 15 amino acids. Unmatched junction bases numbered 6, after V lost 3 bases and J lost 1 base. CDR3 in DNA: TGTGCCAGCAGTTATCTCAGCGGGGAGTCCTACGAGCAGTACTTC. Protein: CASSYLSGESYEQYF.

The chain recombines TRBV7-9 with TRBJ1-2; 9 bases are shared with TRBD1. CDR1 and CDR2 from the germline V gene are SEHNR and FQNEAQ (reference sequence). Trimming removed 6 bases from V and 4 bases from J; junction bases left unmatched: 9. The CDR3 totals 15 residues. DNA for the CDR3: TGTGCCAGCAGATACCGGGACAGGGAGTCCTATGGCTACACCTTC. Its protein is CASRYRDRESYGYTF.

The chain employs TRBV6-1 and TRBJ1-2; a weak D match, TRBD1 (5 bases). The CDR3 is made up of 18 amino acids. Trimming took off 1 base at V and 5 bases at J, with 23 bases between the two ends. Germline-derived CDR1 and CDR2 are MNHNS and SASEGT. Written as DNA, the CDR3 is TGTGCCAGCAGTGAAGTAGGGACCGGGACCCCAGGGCGATATGGCTACACCTTC. Protein product: CASSEVGTGTPGRYGYTF.

V is TRBV25-1 and J is TRBJ2-7; TRBD1 aligns across 12 bases. Germline V CDR1 and CDR2: MGHDK, SYGVNS. The junction had 7 bases not matched to a gene; V was cut back by 7 bases and J by 6 bases. This CDR3 comprises 14 residues. The CDR3 is CASTIGTGGAEQYF. DNA for the CDR3: TGTGCCAGCACCATCGGGACAGGGGGCGCCGAGCAGTACTTC.

V and J are TRBV9 and TRBJ2-3; D gene uncertain. V was pared by 4 bases and J by 1 base, with 7 bases between. Per germline, CDR1 SGDLS and CDR2 YYNGEE. The CDR3 is 13 residues long. CDR3 protein: CASSPRGTDTQYF. Here the CDR3 DNA reads TGTGCCAGCAGCCCCCGGGGCACAGATACGCAGTATTTT.

The chain joins TRBV6-1 to TRBJ2-7, with TRBD1 identical over 7 bases. Germline lookup yields CDR1 MNHNS and CDR2 SASEGT. V dropped 2 bases and J dropped 0; count of bases not matched to a gene: 4. CDR3 size: 15 residues. The CDR3 spells CASSEWGQSSYEQYF. The DNA for the CDR3 is TGTGCCAGCAGTGAATGGGGACAGTCCTCCTACGAGCAGTACTTC.

This chain connects TRBV4-1 to TRBJ2-7; D is unclear. Per germline, CDR1 MGHRA and CDR2 YSYEKL. This CDR3 region has 14 residues. Trimming shortened V by 1 base and J by 6 bases, and 13 bases separated the two germline ends. Here the CDR3 reads CASSQALEGREQYF. Here the CDR3 DNA reads TGCGCCAGCAGCCAAGCTCTGGAAGGGCGCGAGCAGTACTTC.

There are a few counts of this clone. This chain links TRBV6-1 with TRBJ2-7; 9 bases fit TRBD1. Germline V gene data show CDR1 as MNHNS and CDR2 as SASEGT. The ends lost 6 bases at V and 6 bases at J; junction bases unmatched: 9. The CDR3 totals 14 residues. In DNA form, the CDR3 reads TGTGCCAGCAGGCGTCCGGGACAGGGCGGCGAGCAGTACTTC. It encodes CASRRPGQGGEQYF.

The chain employs TRBV18 and TRBJ1-1; maybe TRBD1 (6 bases). Germline CDR1 and CDR2: KGHSH and LQKENI. This CDR3 has 15 residues. The ends were cut back, 5 bases at V and 0 bases at J, with 13 bases in the middle. The CDR3: CASSSEGGMNTEAFF. CDR3 nucleotide sequence: TGTGCCAGCTCATCGGAGGGGGGCATGAACACTGAAGCTTTCTTT.

The genes are TRBV5-4 and TRBJ1-4; D is perhaps TRBD1 (6 bases). Germline V gives CDR1 SGHNT, CDR2 YYREEE (reference sequence). This CDR3 has 17 residues. Trimming removed 4 bases at V and 4 bases at J, with 20 bases between. CDR3 DNA sequence: TGTGCCAGCAGCATTGGACCCCGGGGCAGGGGTAATGAAAAACTGTTTTTT. Amino acids: CASSIGPRGRGNEKLFF.

The chain uses TRBV2 and TRBJ2-5; no firm D call. Germline values: CDR1 SNHLY, CDR2 FYNNEI. The CDR3 runs 13 residues. V shed 2 bases and J shed 2 bases, with 6 bases lying between them. The CDR3 DNA is TGTGCCAGCAGTGAACTACAGCAAGAGACCCAGTACTTC. Translating it yields CASSELQQETQYF. The full variable domain, with the rest looked up from reference TRBV2 and TRBJ2-5, is EPEVTQTPSHQVTQMGQEVILRCVPISNHLYFYWYRQILGQKVEFLVSFYNNEISEKSEIFDDQFSVERPDGSNFTLKIRSTKLEDSAMYFCASSELQQETQYFGPGTRLLVL.

This chain uses TRBV27 with TRBJ2-2; D is undetermined. The V gene lost 2 bases and the J gene lost 3 bases, with 4 bases spanning the gap. CDR3 size: 13 residues. In germline, CDR1 is MNHEY, CDR2 SMNVEV (reference sequence). The CDR3 region is CASSLGYTGELFF. CDR3 in DNA: TGTGCCAGCAGTTTAGGGTACACCGGGGAGCTGTTTTTT.

The chain combines TRBV27 with TRBJ2-1; D not certain. V lost 4 bases and J 5 bases, leaving 12 bases between the germline ends. This CDR3 has 14 amino acids. Germline V CDR1 and CDR2: MNHEY, SMNVEV (reference sequence). The CDR3 nucleotides are TGTGCCAGCAGTTGGTTCGGCGGAAACAATGAGCAGTTCTTC. Translating gives CASSWFGGNNEQFF.

The gene calls are TRBV7-8 and TRBJ2-7; 9 bases line up with TRBD2. The CDR3 is 15 residues long. Germline CDR1 SGHVS, CDR2 FQNEAQ. V was clipped by 1 base and J by 1 base; unmatched bases: 2. CDR3 coding DNA: TGTGCCAGCAGCTTAGTAGCGGGGGCGTCCTACGAGCAGTACTTC. This gives the protein CASSLVAGASYEQYF.

This clone was counted a few times. A read error may account for a junction end that differs from germline. The chain couples TRBV30 to TRBJ1-1, with D possibly matching TRBD1 (5 bases). The CDR3 is 12 amino acids. Germline CDR1 reads GTSNPN; CDR2 reads SVGIG (reference sequence). CDR3 coding DNA: TGTGCCGGGAGAGCAGGGAATGGCCAAGCTTTCTTT. It is translated as CAGRAGNGQAFF.

This rearrangement joins TRBV5-3 to TRBJ1-2; D is ambiguous. TRBV5-3 belongs to the ORF category, with a function that is uncertain. This CDR3 spans 15 amino acids. V shed 6 bases and J shed 4 bases, with 19 bases lying between them. CDR3 protein: CARKGEVRKTYGYTF. The DNA of the CDR3 is TGTGCCAGAAAGGGTGAGGTGAGAAAGACCTATGGCTACACCTTC.